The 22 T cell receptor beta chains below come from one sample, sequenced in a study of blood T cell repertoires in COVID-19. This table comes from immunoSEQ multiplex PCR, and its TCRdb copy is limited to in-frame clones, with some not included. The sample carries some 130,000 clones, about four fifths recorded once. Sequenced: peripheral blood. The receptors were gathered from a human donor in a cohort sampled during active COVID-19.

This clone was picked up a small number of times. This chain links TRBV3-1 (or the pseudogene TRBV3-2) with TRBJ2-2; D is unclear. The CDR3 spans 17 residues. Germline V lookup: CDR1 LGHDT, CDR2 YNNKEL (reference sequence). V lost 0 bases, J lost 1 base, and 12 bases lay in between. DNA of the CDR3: TGTGCCAGCAGCCAAGAGCGTGGTTTGCGGAACACCGGGGAGCTGTTTTTT. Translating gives CASSQERGLRNTGELFF.

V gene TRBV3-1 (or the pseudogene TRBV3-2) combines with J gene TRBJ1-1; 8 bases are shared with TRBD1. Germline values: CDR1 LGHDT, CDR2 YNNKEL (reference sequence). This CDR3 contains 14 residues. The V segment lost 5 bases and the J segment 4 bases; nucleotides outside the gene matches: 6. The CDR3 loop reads CASSVQGGVTEAFF. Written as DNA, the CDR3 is TGTGCCAGCAGCGTACAGGGGGGTGTCACTGAAGCTTTCTTT.

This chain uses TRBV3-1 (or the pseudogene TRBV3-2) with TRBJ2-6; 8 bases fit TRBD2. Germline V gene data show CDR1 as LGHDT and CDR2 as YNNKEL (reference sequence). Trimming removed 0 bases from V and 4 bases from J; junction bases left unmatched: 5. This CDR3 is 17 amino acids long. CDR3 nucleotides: TGTGCCAGCAGCCAAGATCGGGGGGGTTCAGGGGCCAACGTCCTGACTTTC. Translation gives CASSQDRGGSGANVLTF.

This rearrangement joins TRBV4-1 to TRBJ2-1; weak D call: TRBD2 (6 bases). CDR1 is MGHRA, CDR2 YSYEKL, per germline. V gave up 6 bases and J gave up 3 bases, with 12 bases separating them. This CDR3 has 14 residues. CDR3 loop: CASSDGGNYNEQFF. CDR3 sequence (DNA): TGCGCCAGCAGTGACGGGGGAAACTACAATGAGCAGTTCTTC.

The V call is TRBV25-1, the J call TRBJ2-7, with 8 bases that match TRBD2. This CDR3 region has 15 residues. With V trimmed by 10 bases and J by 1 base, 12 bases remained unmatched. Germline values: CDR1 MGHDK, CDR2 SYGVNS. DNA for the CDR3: TGTGCCACCTACAACGAGCGGGGGTGGTCCTACGAGCAGTACTTC. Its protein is CATYNERGWSYEQYF.

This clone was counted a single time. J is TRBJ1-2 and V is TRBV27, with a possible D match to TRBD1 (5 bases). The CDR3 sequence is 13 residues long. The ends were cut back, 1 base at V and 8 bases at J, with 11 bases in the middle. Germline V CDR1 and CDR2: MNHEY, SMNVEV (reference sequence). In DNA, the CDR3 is TGTGCCAGCAGTTTATTCGGGGGGAGAGGCTACACCTTC. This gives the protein CASSLFGGRGYTF.

CDR3 protein: CASSYSIRGAGSPLHF. CDR3 bases: TGTGCCAGCAGTTACTCGATTCGGGGGGCAGGTTCACCCCTCCACTTT. The chain employs TRBV6-5 and TRBJ1-6, with D maybe TRBD1 (6 bases). The length of the CDR3 is 16 residues. CDR1 MNHEY and CDR2 SVGAGI come from the germline V gene. The ends were cut back, 0 bases at V and 9 bases at J, with 15 bases in the middle.

For the CDR3, the DNA is TGTGCCATCAGTGATCGGACAGGACGAGGAAACACCATATATTTT. Its protein product is CAISDRTGRGNTIYF. The J gene is TRBJ1-3, the V gene TRBV10-3, with 7 bases matching TRBD1. CDR1 is ENHRY and CDR2 is SYGVKD in the germline V gene. J gave up 4 bases and V 3 bases, and 6 bases lay outside the gene matches. CDR3 length equals 15 residues.

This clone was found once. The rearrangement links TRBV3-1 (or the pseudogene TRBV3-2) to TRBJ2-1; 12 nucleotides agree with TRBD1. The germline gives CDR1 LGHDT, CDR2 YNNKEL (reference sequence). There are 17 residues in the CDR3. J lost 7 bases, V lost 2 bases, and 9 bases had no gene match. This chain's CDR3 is CASSQQAGTGGMNEQFF. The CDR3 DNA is TGTGCCAGCAGCCAACAGGCCGGGACAGGGGGCATGAATGAGCAGTTCTTC.

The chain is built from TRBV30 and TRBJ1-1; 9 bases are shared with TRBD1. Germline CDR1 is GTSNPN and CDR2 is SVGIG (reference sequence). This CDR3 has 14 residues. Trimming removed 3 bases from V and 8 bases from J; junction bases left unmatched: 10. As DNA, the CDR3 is TGTGCCTGGAGCCTTGACAGGGGGGACGGGGAAGCTTTCTTT. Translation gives CAWSLDRGDGEAFF.

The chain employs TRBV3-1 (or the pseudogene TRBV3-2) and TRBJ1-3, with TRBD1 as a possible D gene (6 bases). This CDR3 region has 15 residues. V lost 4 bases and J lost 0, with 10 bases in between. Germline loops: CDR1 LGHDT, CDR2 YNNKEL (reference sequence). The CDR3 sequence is CASSLDSRSGNTIYF. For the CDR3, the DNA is TGTGCCAGCAGCCTGGACAGTCGCTCTGGAAACACCATATATTTT.

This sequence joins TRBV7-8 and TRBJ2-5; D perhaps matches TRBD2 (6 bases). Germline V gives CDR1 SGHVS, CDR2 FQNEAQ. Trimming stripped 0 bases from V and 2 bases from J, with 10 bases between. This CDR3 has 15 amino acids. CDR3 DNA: TGTGCCAGCAGCTTAGCTATGGGACTTCAAGAGACCCAGTACTTC. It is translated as CASSLAMGLQETQYF.

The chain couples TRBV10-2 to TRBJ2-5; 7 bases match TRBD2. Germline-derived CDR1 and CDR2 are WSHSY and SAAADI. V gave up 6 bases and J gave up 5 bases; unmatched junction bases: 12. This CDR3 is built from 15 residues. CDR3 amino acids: CASRPGREKVETQYF. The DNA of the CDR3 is TGCGCCAGCAGGCCGGGGAGGGAAAAGGTCGAGACCCAGTACTTC.

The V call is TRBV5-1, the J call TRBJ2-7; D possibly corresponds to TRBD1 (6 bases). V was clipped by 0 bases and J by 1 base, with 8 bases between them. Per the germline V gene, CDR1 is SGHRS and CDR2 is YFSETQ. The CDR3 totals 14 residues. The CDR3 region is CASSLEQGSYEQYF. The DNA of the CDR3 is TGCGCCAGCAGCTTGGAACAGGGTTCCTACGAGCAGTACTTC.

The CDR3 loop reads CASSLDRGQGGYTF. For the CDR3, the DNA is TGTGCCAGCAGCTTAGATCGGGGACAGGGAGGCTACACCTTC. The chain couples TRBV11-2 to TRBJ1-2, with 9 bases fitting TRBD1. Germline V gene sequence: CDR1 SGHAT, CDR2 FQNNGV. This CDR3 has 14 amino acids. V was pared by 0 bases and J by 8 bases, with 4 bases of the junction left unmatched.

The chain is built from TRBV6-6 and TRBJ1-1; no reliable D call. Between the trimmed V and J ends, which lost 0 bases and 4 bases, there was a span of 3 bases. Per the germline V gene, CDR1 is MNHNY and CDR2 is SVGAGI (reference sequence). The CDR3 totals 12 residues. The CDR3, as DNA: TGTGCCAGCAGTTACTCGAGCACTGAAGCTTTCTTT. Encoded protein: CASSYSSTEAFF.

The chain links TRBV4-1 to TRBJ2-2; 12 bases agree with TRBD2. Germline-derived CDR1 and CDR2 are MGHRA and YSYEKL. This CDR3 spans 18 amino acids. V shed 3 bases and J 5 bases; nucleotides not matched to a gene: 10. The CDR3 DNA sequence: TGCGCCAGCAGCCAGGGACTAGCGGGCCCAGTATCGACCGGGGAGCTGTTTTTT. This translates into CASSQGLAGPVSTGELFF.

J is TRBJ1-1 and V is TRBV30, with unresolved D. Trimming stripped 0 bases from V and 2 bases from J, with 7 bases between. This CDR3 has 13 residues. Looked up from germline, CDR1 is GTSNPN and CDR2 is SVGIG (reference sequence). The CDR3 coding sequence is TGTGCCTGGAGTGTAGCCGTAAACACTGAAGCTTTCTTT. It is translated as CAWSVAVNTEAFF.

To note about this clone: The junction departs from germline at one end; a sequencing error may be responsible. The CDR3 nucleotides read TGCGCCAGCAGCTCTCGGGGACAGCCTCTTTCCTTC. It codes for CASSSRGQPLSF. The rearrangement links TRBV5-1 to TRBJ1-2; 7 bases agree with TRBD1. CDR3 length equals 12 residues. Germline V gene lookup returns CDR1 SGHRS and CDR2 YFSETQ.

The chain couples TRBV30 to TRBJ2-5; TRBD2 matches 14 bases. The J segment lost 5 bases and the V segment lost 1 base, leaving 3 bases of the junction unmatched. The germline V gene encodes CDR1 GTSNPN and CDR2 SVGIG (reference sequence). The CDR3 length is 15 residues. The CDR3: CAWSEGLAGVETQYF. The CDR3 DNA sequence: TGTGCCTGGAGTGAGGGACTAGCGGGGGTGGAGACCCAGTACTTC.

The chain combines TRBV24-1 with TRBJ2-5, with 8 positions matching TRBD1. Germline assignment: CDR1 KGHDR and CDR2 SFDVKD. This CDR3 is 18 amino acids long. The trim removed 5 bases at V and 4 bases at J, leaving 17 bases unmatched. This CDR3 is CATSAGTGIPQAGETQYF. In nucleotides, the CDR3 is TGTGCCACCAGTGCCGGGACAGGAATCCCCCAAGCTGGAGAGACCCAGTACTTC.

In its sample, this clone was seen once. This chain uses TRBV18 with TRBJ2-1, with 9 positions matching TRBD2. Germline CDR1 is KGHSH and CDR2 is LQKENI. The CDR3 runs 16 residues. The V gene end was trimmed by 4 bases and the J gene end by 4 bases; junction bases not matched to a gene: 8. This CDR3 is CASSQYSGGNYNEQFF. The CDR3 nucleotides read TGTGCCAGCTCACAATATAGCGGGGGCAATTACAATGAGCAGTTCTTC.